This T cell receptor beta chain is from a study of blood T cell repertoires in COVID-19. Study context: Samples representing acute and convalescent COVID-19 were sourced from the United States, Italy and Spain.

The CDR3 has 12 amino acids. The germline V gene encodes CDR1 SGHTS and CDR2 YDEGEE. The V gene lost 0 bases and the J gene lost 9 bases, with 10 bases spanning the gap. This table comes from immunoSEQ multiplex PCR, and its TCRdb copy is limited to in-frame clones, with some not included. The sample consists of some 200,000 clones, 70% to 90% of them appearing once. The rearrangement uses TRBV5-8 and TRBJ2-7; unclear D gene. Sequencing was carried out using peripheral blood. The receptor was derived from a middle-aged man with COVID-19, enrolled during active disease. The CDR3 loop is CASSLVGSGQYF. CDR3 DNA: TGTGCCAGCAGCTTGGTCGGGTCTGGGCAGTACTTC.